This entry is about one TCR beta chain. The CDR3 contains 14 residues. Unmatched junction bases numbered 5, after V lost 2 bases and J lost 5 bases. Germline V gives CDR1 LGHNA, CDR2 YNFKEQ. This record belongs to a study of blood T cell repertoires in COVID-19. Overall study: Both acute and convalescent COVID-19 samples were obtained from the United States, Italy and Spain. In each case, the material was cDNA or gDNA derived from T cells, B-cell-depleted T cells, or PBMCs.

Original handling: From reference gene primer amplification, estimates of nucleated cell counts were derived. Measured with immunoSEQ multiplex PCR; TCRdb has only the in-frame clones, and not every one. The V and J calls and the clone size are those of that table, but D and trimming were determined from the DNA. The sample lists tens of thousands of clones, about four fifths occurring once. The sequenced sample was peripheral blood. This clonotype was obtained from a man between 65 and 85 years old with acute or convalescent COVID-19. This chain uses TRBV4-2 with TRBJ2-7; 8 bases map to TRBD1. CDR3 loop: CASSQPDRVNEQYF. CDR3 bases: TGTGCCAGCAGCCAACCGGACAGGGTCAACGAGCAGTACTTC.